The 10 T cell receptor beta chains presented below share a single source sample, sequenced in a study of response to subunit inactivated influenza vaccine. TCRdb reprocessed the RT-PCR reads with MiXCR, giving one entry per CDR3 protein. The data show almost 600,000 distinct CDR3 sequences, about 15% seen once. The sequencing here drew on PBMCs from blood, taken about 12 days after vaccination. Every receptor here comes from a man aged 50-60 years who received an inactivated influenza vaccine.

The chain is built from TRBV7-8 and TRBJ2-1, with 11 bases fitting TRBD2. The ends lost 7 bases at V and 7 bases at J; junction bases unmatched: 12. Germline values: CDR1 SGHVS, CDR2 FQNEAQ. The CDR3 runs to 16 residues. CDR3: CASTLRSSGGANEQFF. CDR3 coding DNA: TGTGCCAGCACTCTGAGGAGTAGCGGGGGGGCGAATGAGCAGTTCTTC.

CDR3 residues: CASSQTLELTQYF. DNA for the CDR3: TGCGCCAGCAGCCAGACTCTCGAACTTACGCAGTATTTT. The chain has TRBV4-3 and TRBJ2-3; D is unresolved. Trimming shortened V by 3 bases and J by 8 bases, and 12 bases separated the two germline ends. There are 13 residues in the CDR3. Germline V gene sequence: CDR1 LGHNA, CDR2 YSLEER.

This clonotype was detected many times. V and J are TRBV27 and TRBJ2-7; TRBD2 is a possible D gene (5 bases). This CDR3 has 14 amino acids. In germline, CDR1 is MNHEY, CDR2 SMNVEV (reference sequence). Trimming shortened V by 5 bases and J by 3 bases, and 14 bases separated the two germline ends. The CDR3 here is CASSPSSSGYEQYF. The CDR3 DNA reads TGTGCCAGCAGTCCCTCTAGCAGCGGCTACGAGCAGTACTTC.

V is TRBV6-2 or TRBV6-3 and J is TRBJ2-7; D uncertain. This CDR3 is 14 amino acids long. V dropped 2 bases and J dropped 0 bases, with 8 bases sitting between them. Germline lookup yields CDR1 MNHEY and CDR2 SVGEGT. The DNA for the CDR3 is TGTGCCAGCAGTTACCGCGGAGACTCCTACGAGCAGTACTTC. Protein sequence: CASSYRGDSYEQYF.

This clonotype was detected many times. The CDR3 spells CAWSVGSTGGLLFF. In DNA form, the CDR3 reads TGTGCCTGGAGTGTGGGTTCGACAGGGGGATTACTGTTTTTT. The rearrangement links TRBV30 to TRBJ1-4, with TRBD1 matching over 9 bases. Looked up from germline, CDR1 is GTSNPN and CDR2 is SVGIG (reference sequence). The CDR3 has 14 residues. J gave up 13 bases and V 0 bases, and 9 bases lay outside the gene matches.

This clonotype was counted only a few times. The rearrangement joins TRBV5-1 to TRBJ2-2; D gene unclear. Germline V gene lookup returns CDR1 SGHRS and CDR2 YFSETQ. This CDR3 region has 15 residues. V dropped 1 base and J dropped 1 base, with 8 bases sitting between them. CDR3 sequence reads: CASSLTQRNTGELFF. The CDR3 region has the DNA TGCGCCAGCAGCTTGACACAGAGGAACACCGGGGAGCTGTTTTTT.

The chain links TRBV28 to TRBJ2-1; D possibly corresponds to TRBD2 (7 bases). The V end was cut by 1 base, the J end by 4 bases, with 11 bases between. The CDR3 is 15 residues long. The germline gives CDR1 MDHEN, CDR2 SYDVKM. Written as DNA, the CDR3 is TGTGCCAGCAGTTTATTCGGGGGGCGATACAATGAGCAGTTCTTC. Translated: CASSLFGGRYNEQFF.

The chain joins TRBV10-3 to TRBJ2-2; no firm D call. The germline CDR1 and CDR2 sequences are ENHRY and SYGVKD. V lost 0 bases, J lost 5 bases, and 10 bases lay in between. The CDR3 contains 15 residues. In DNA, the CDR3 is TGTGCCATCAGTGAGTCGATCGGGTTGACCGGGGAGCTGTTTTTT. Translation gives CAISESIGLTGELFF.

This clonotype appeared a few times. The J gene is TRBJ1-3, the V gene TRBV7-8; D uncertain. With 2 bases removed from V and 0 bases from J, the gap between germline ends came to 11 bases. The CDR3 is made up of 16 amino acids. Germline V lookup: CDR1 SGHVS, CDR2 FQNEAQ. The CDR3 DNA sequence: TGTGCCAGCAGCTTAAGGTGGAGGGACTCTGGAAACACCATATATTTT. Translated: CASSLRWRDSGNTIYF.

This clonotype was seen a few times. This chain joins TRBV4-1 and TRBJ1-1; 9 bases are a match to TRBD1. The CDR3 sequence is 15 residues long. CDR1 and CDR2 (germline): MGHRA, YSYEKL. V shed 2 bases and J 2 bases; nucleotides not matched to a gene: 3. Here the CDR3 DNA reads TGCGCCAGCAGCCAAACAACAGGGGGCAACACTGAAGCTTTCTTT. It translates to CASSQTTGGNTEAFF.